This record covers a single T cell receptor (beta chain). Its cognate antigen is unknown. It was with a sample-barcoded 5' primer and a J-beta primer mix that a second PCR of about 6 to 11 cycles was run. TCRdb re-derived calls from the 5' RACE reads in MiXCR, one entry per CDR3 protein. The repertoire holds 800,000 or so distinct CDR3 sequences, with around a quarter as singletons. With 0 bases clipped from V and 10 bases from J, the junction kept 8 bases outside the gene matches. The CDR3 contains 16 residues. CDR1 SGHTA and CDR2 FQGNSA come from the germline V gene. This sample was taken from a study of blood T cells in healthy people across ages. Study-level points and caveats: Estimates of total diversity, which came from one million sequenced T cells, were considered to be underestimates.

The data also belong to a second study, concerning T cells of mothers and their children.

The receptor was isolated from a boy aged 10-17 years in good health. The chain is built from TRBV7-2 and TRBJ1-6; 8 nucleotides align to TRBD1. Sequenced input: blood. The CDR3, as DNA: TGTGCCAGCAGCTTAGCGGGGACAGGAGGAAGGTCACCCCTCCACTTT. Residues: CASSLAGTGGRSPLHF. Complete variable domain (other parts from reference TRBV7-2 and TRBJ1-6): GAGVSQSPSNKVTEKGKDVELRCDPISGHTALYWYRQSLGQGLEFLIYFQGNSAPDKSGLPSDRFSAERTGGSVSTLTIQRTQQEDSAVYLCASSLAGTGGRSPLHFGNGTRLTVT.